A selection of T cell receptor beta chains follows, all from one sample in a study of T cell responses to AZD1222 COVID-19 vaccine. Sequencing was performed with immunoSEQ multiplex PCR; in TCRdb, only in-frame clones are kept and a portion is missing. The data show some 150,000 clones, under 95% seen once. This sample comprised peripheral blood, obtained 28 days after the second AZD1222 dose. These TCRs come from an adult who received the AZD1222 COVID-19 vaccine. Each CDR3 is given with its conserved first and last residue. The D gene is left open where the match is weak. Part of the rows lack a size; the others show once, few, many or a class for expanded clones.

CDR3: CASSPGRADTQYF
DNA: TGTGCCAGCAGCCCAGGCCGGGCAGATACGCAGTATTTT
J: TRBJ2-3
V: TRBV3-1/TRBV3-2
D: NA
size: NA

CDR3: CASSFSSVYAKNIQYF
DNA: TGTGCCAGCAGCTTCTCGAGTGTATACGCCAAAAACATTCAGTACTTC
J: TRBJ2-4
V: TRBV7-2
D: NA
size: NA

CDR3: CATSDLSRGAAYNEQFF
DNA: TGTGCCACCAGCGATTTGAGTAGGGGAGCAGCCTACAATGAGCAGTTCTTC
J: TRBJ2-1
V: TRBV24-1
D: NA
size: NA

CDR3: CASSESLAGGFDEQFF
DNA: TGCGCCAGCAGTGAGTCCCTAGCGGGAGGATTCGATGAGCAGTTCTTC
J: TRBJ2-1
V: TRBV10-1
D: TRBD2
size: NA

CDR3: CASSYPFLGSQPQHF
DNA: TGTGCCAGCAGTTATCCCTTCTTGGGGAGTCAGCCCCAGCATTTT
J: TRBJ1-5
V: TRBV28
D: NA
size: NA

CDR3: CASSSLDRVAYQETQYF
DNA: TGCGCCAGCAGCTCCCTCGACAGGGTTGCGTACCAAGAGACCCAGTACTTC
J: TRBJ2-5
V: TRBV5-1
D: TRBD1
size: few

CDR3: CASSYFGGSQPQHF
DNA: TGTGCCAGCAGTTACTTCGGGGGGAGTCAGCCCCAGCATTTT
J: TRBJ1-5
V: TRBV6-2/TRBV6-3
D: NA
size: NA

CDR3: CSVGQTFRLAGLPGTDTQYF
DNA: TGCAGCGTTGGCCAGACCTTCCGGCTAGCGGGTCTTCCCGGCACAGATACGCAGTATTTT
J: TRBJ2-3
V: TRBV29-1
D: TRBD2
size: NA

CDR3: CASSERTSTDF
DNA: TGTGCCAGCAGTGAGAGGACTAGCACTGACTTC
J: TRBJ2-5
V: TRBV2
D: TRBD2
size: NA

CDR3: CASSLATFNYGYTF
DNA: TGTGCCAGCAGCTTAGCCACCTTTAACTATGGCTACACCTTC
J: TRBJ1-2
V: TRBV7-8
D: NA
size: NA

CDR3: CASRRQGDQPQHF
DNA: TGTGCCAGCAGGCGACAGGGGGATCAGCCCCAGCATTTT
J: TRBJ1-5
V: TRBV6-5
D: TRBD1
size: NA

CDR3: CAWSVGTSIKNIQYF
DNA: TGTGCCTGGAGTGTGGGAACTAGTATCAAAAACATTCAGTACTTC
J: TRBJ2-4
V: TRBV30
D: NA
size: few

CDR3: CASSPSLGQVSNQPQHF
DNA: TGTGCCAGTAGTCCCTCCCTAGGACAGGTTAGCAATCAGCCCCAGCATTTT
J: TRBJ1-5
V: TRBV19
D: TRBD1
size: NA

CDR3: CASSFRQGEFEQYF
DNA: TGTGCCAGCAGCTTCCGGCAGGGGGAGTTCGAGCAGTACTTC
J: TRBJ2-7
V: TRBV7-2
D: TRBD1
size: NA

CDR3: CASSLSPVGANEQFF
DNA: TGTGCCAGCAGCTTAAGCCCCGTAGGGGCAAATGAGCAGTTCTTC
J: TRBJ2-1
V: TRBV7-2
D: NA
size: NA

CDR3: CASRAHSPNTEAFF
DNA: TGTGCCAGCAGAGCCCATTCCCCGAACACTGAAGCTTTCTTT
J: TRBJ1-1
V: TRBV11-3
D: NA
size: NA

CDR3: CASSKNLGGFGMVEEQFF
DNA: TGTGCCAGCAGCAAAAATTTGGGGGGTTTCGGGATGGTGGAGGAGCAGTTCTTC
J: TRBJ2-1
V: TRBV21-1
D: NA
size: NA

CDR3: CASSPGTPNEKLFF
DNA: TGTGCCAGCAGTCCAGGGACGCCTAATGAAAAACTGTTTTTT
J: TRBJ1-4
V: TRBV28
D: NA
size: NA

CDR3: CASSIGASGLAYEQYF
DNA: TGTGCCAGTAGTATAGGGGCTAGCGGGTTGGCCTACGAGCAGTACTTC
J: TRBJ2-7
V: TRBV19
D: TRBD2
size: NA

CDR3: CATSAGQSGNTIYF
DNA: TGTGCCACCAGCGCTGGACAGTCCGGAAACACCATATATTTT
J: TRBJ1-3
V: TRBV24-1
D: NA
size: once

CDR3: CASSLEETSVGTDTQYF
DNA: TGTGCCAGCAGCTTGGAAGAAACTAGCGTAGGAACAGATACGCAGTATTTT
J: TRBJ2-3
V: TRBV7-3
D: TRBD2
size: NA

CDR3: CASSLGTVQETQYF
DNA: TGTGCCAGCAGCTTAGGGACAGTCCAAGAGACCCAGTACTTC
J: TRBJ2-5
V: TRBV7-9
D: NA
size: NA

CDR3: CASSFLGRSDTGELFF
DNA: TGTGCCAGCAGCTTCCTAGGGCGGAGCGACACCGGGGAGCTGTTTTTT
J: TRBJ2-2
V: TRBV11-3
D: NA
size: NA

CDR3: CASSLGFSYEQYF
DNA: TGTGCCAGCAGCTTGGGGTTCTCCTACGAGCAGTACTTC
J: TRBJ2-7
V: TRBV5-8
D: NA
size: few

CDR3: CASSSVLHTEAFF
DNA: TGTGCCAGTAGTTCCGTCCTCCACACTGAAGCTTTCTTT
J: TRBJ1-1
V: TRBV19
D: NA
size: NA

CDR3: CASTWDRGTYNSPLHF
DNA: TGTGCCAGCACCTGGGACAGGGGAACCTATAATTCACCCCTCCACTTT
J: TRBJ1-6
V: TRBV2
D: TRBD1
size: NA

CDR3: CASSMGLAGGPYEQFF
DNA: TGTGCCAGTAGTATGGGACTAGCGGGAGGGCCGTATGAGCAGTTCTTC
J: TRBJ2-1
V: TRBV19
D: TRBD2
size: NA

CDR3: CASRRTGGGEKLFF
DNA: TGTGCCAGCAGGAGGACAGGGGGAGGTGAAAAACTGTTTTTT
J: TRBJ1-4
V: TRBV7-9
D: TRBD1
size: NA

CDR3: CASGLGGLAGGLKDTQYF
DNA: TGTGCTAGTGGTTTGGGGGGACTAGCGGGAGGGCTGAAAGATACGCAGTATTTT
J: TRBJ2-3
V: TRBV12-5
D: TRBD2
size: NA

CDR3: CASSLTRTLYEQYF
DNA: TGCGCCAGCAGCCTCACTCGCACCCTCTACGAGCAGTACTTC
J: TRBJ2-7
V: TRBV4-3
D: NA
size: NA

CDR3: CASSRGEEKLFF
DNA: TGCGCCAGCAGCCGGGGGGAAGAAAAACTGTTTTTT
J: TRBJ1-4
V: TRBV4-1
D: NA
size: NA

CDR3: CASSGGDQPQHF
DNA: TGTGCCAGCAGCGGGGGGGATCAGCCCCAGCATTTT
J: TRBJ1-5
V: TRBV28
D: NA
size: once

CDR3: CASSSGGTYEQYF
DNA: TGCGCCAGCAGCTCCGGTGGGACCTACGAGCAGTACTTC
J: TRBJ2-7
V: TRBV5-1
D: NA
size: NA

CDR3: CASSFNSGGEQYF
DNA: TGCGCCAGCAGCTTCAATAGCGGGGGTGAGCAGTACTTC
J: TRBJ2-7
V: TRBV5-1
D: TRBD2
size: NA

CDR3: CASSPLAGGLTDTQYF
DNA: TGTGCCAGCAGTCCACTAGCGGGGGGGCTCACAGATACGCAGTATTTT
J: TRBJ2-3
V: TRBV3-1/TRBV3-2
D: TRBD2
size: NA

CDR3: CASGGNQPQHF
DNA: TGTGCCAGCGGGGGGAACCAGCCCCAGCATTTT
J: TRBJ1-5
V: TRBV2
D: NA
size: NA

CDR3: CASSYTPVGEQFF
DNA: TGTGCCAGCAGTTACACTCCAGTGGGTGAGCAGTTCTTC
J: TRBJ2-1
V: TRBV6-5
D: NA
size: NA

CDR3: CNGEEGRGRETQYF
DNA: TGCAACGGCGAAGAAGGGCGGGGGAGAGAGACCCAGTACTTC
J: TRBJ2-5
V: TRBV29-1
D: TRBD2
size: NA

CDR3: CASSQVPERETQYF
DNA: TGTGCCAGCAGCCAAGTGCCGGAACGGGAGACCCAGTACTTC
J: TRBJ2-5
V: TRBV3-1/TRBV3-2
D: NA
size: NA

CDR3: CASSGYGTSGTDTQYF
DNA: TGCGCCAGCAGTGGCTATGGGACTAGCGGCACAGATACGCAGTATTTT
J: TRBJ2-3
V: TRBV10-2
D: TRBD2
size: NA

CDR3: CASSNRGGQEEGNEKLFF
DNA: TGTGCCAGCAGCAATAGAGGAGGGCAGGAGGAGGGAAATGAAAAACTGTTTTTT
J: TRBJ1-4
V: TRBV21-1
D: NA
size: once

CDR3: CASSVLAGDTGELFF
DNA: TGTGCCAGCAGCGTCCTAGCCGGAGACACCGGGGAGCTGTTTTTT
J: TRBJ2-2
V: TRBV9
D: NA
size: NA

CDR3: CASSQGPGQGAYEQYF
DNA: TGCGCCAGCAGCCAAGGTCCGGGACAGGGCGCCTACGAGCAGTACTTC
J: TRBJ2-7
V: TRBV4-1
D: TRBD1
size: NA

CDR3: CASSQVYSYGYTF
DNA: TGTGCCAGCAGCCAAGTATACTCTTATGGCTACACCTTC
J: TRBJ1-2
V: TRBV14
D: NA
size: NA

CDR3: CASSLAGTVYEQYF
DNA: TGTGCCAGCAGCTTAGCGGGGACAGTTTACGAGCAGTACTTC
J: TRBJ2-7
V: TRBV7-9
D: TRBD1
size: NA

CDR3: CASSLSLEQYF
DNA: TGTGCCAGCAGCTTGAGCCTCGAGCAGTACTTC
J: TRBJ2-7
V: TRBV5-6
D: NA
size: few

CDR3: CASSLTLVTEAFF
DNA: TGTGCCAGCAGCTTAACCTTGGTTACTGAAGCTTTCTTT
J: TRBJ1-1
V: TRBV7-3
D: NA
size: NA

CDR3: CASSLRGGQPQHF
DNA: TGTGCCAGCAGTTTGAGGGGGGGTCAGCCCCAGCATTTT
J: TRBJ1-5
V: TRBV27
D: NA
size: NA

CDR3: CASSSVSYRGSHEQFF
DNA: TGTGCCAGCAGTTCCGTCTCCTACCGCGGGTCTCATGAGCAGTTCTTC
J: TRBJ2-1
V: TRBV27
D: NA
size: NA

CDR3: CASRIEGSSYEQYF
DNA: TGCGCCAGCAGGATCGAGGGAAGCTCCTACGAGCAGTACTTC
J: TRBJ2-7
V: TRBV5-1
D: NA
size: NA

CDR3: CASRLGQGPGANVLTF
DNA: TGTGCCAGCAGATTGGGACAGGGGCCTGGGGCCAACGTCCTGACTTTC
J: TRBJ2-6
V: TRBV5-6
D: TRBD1
size: NA

CDR3: CASRLGLQYNEQFF
DNA: TGTGCCAGCAGACTGGGACTACAGTACAATGAGCAGTTCTTC
J: TRBJ2-1
V: TRBV6-6
D: TRBD2
size: NA